What follows are 24 T cell receptor beta chains derived from one specimen sequenced in a study of shared clonotypes between healthy human individuals. Clones were sequenced by immunoSEQ multiplex PCR, and TCRdb holds only the in-frame ones, with some missing. Of over 2 million clones in the sample, approximately 90% were seen once. What was sequenced was naive CD4+ T cells from PBMCs. Subset meaning: CD45RA+ positively selected. The origin of the receptors is a young man in good health. Some clones in this sample may be carry-over from other donors' samples.

The chain is built from TRBV28 and TRBJ2-4; perhaps D is TRBD1 or TRBD2 (6 bases each). Germline lookup yields CDR1 MDHEN and CDR2 SYDVKM. The V end was cut by 3 bases, the J end by 6 bases, with 9 bases between. This CDR3 has 13 residues. CDR3 coding DNA: TGTGCCAGCAGTTTCCGGGGGCTAAACATTCAGTACTTC. Its translation: CASSFRGLNIQYF.

A remark on this clone: Other DNA sequences within the sample encode an identical CDR3. The chain has TRBV20-1 and TRBJ2-1; D not certain. V was trimmed by 3 bases and J by 5 bases, leaving 5 bases between them. There are 11 residues in the CDR3. Germline CDR1 DFQATT, CDR2 SNEGSKA (reference sequence). Here the CDR3 DNA reads TGCAGTGCTAGCCCGGACAATGAGCAGTTCTTC. This sequence encodes CSASPDNEQFF.

The chain is built from TRBV29-1 and TRBJ1-3, with D unresolved. The CDR3 totals 13 residues. Germline V gene lookup returns CDR1 SQVTM and CDR2 ANQGSEA. The V end lost 6 bases, the J end lost 3 bases, and 12 bases lay between the germline ends. This CDR3 is CSVGTFLGNTIYF. Written as DNA, the CDR3 is TGCAGCGTCGGAACGTTCCTTGGAAACACCATATATTTT.

The chain combines TRBV7-8 with TRBJ2-3, with a tentative D call TRBD2 (6 bases). V lost 8 bases to trimming and J lost 3 bases, with 15 bases between them. Per the germline V gene, CDR1 is SGHVS and CDR2 is FQNEAQ. The CDR3 consists of 14 residues. CDR3 loop: CASFQASATDTQYF. The CDR3 nucleotides read TGTGCCAGCTTCCAAGCTAGCGCTACAGATACGCAGTATTTT.

On this clone: The same CDR3 can be traced to other DNA sequences in this sample. This chain uses TRBV5-1 with TRBJ2-7; D not certain. CDR3 size: 14 residues. The germline V gene has CDR1 SGHRS and CDR2 YFSETQ. The V end was cut by 2 bases, the J end by 0 bases, with 9 bases between. The CDR3: CASSLRVNSYEQYF. Written as DNA, the CDR3 is TGCGCCAGCAGCTTACGGGTAAACTCCTACGAGCAGTACTTC.

Turning to this clone: One end of the junction does not line up with germline, which may come from a read error. The chain uses TRBV11-2 and TRBJ2-4, with 9 nucleotides matching TRBD1. From germline, CDR1 is SGHAT and CDR2 FQNNGV. This CDR3 has 12 amino acids. DNA for the CDR3: TGTGCCAGCAGCTTAAACCGGGACAGGGTGGACTTC. It codes for CASSLNRDRVDF.

CDR3 amino acids: CASSEASSGRETQYF. The CDR3 DNA follows: TGTGCCAGCAGTGAAGCTAGTAGCGGGAGAGAGACCCAGTACTTC. The chain employs TRBV6-1 and TRBJ2-5; 9 nucleotides match TRBD2. Germline V lookup: CDR1 MNHNS, CDR2 SASEGT. CDR3 size: 15 residues. J lost 4 bases, V lost 0 bases, and 3 bases had no gene match.

This clone was detected only once. The chain uses TRBV11-3 and TRBJ2-3, with D maybe TRBD1 (5 bases). Deletions cut 4 bases from V and 4 bases from J, with 12 bases between. The CDR3 runs 14 residues. The germline V gene has CDR1 SGHNT and CDR2 YENEEA. The CDR3 sequence: CASSSPGSPDTQYF. The CDR3, as DNA: TGTGCCAGCAGCTCTCCAGGGTCCCCAGATACGCAGTATTTT.

The V and J genes are TRBV28 and TRBJ1-2, with 7 bases lining up with TRBD1. CDR3 length: 16 amino acids. In germline, CDR1 is MDHEN, CDR2 SYDVKM. V was pared by 4 bases and J by 8 bases, with 16 bases of the junction left unmatched. CDR3: CASSSWDSKAEWGYTF. The CDR3 nucleotides are TGTGCCAGCAGTTCATGGGACAGTAAGGCCGAATGGGGCTACACCTTC.

The chain combines TRBV12-1 with TRBJ2-3; the tabulated D call, TRBD2, remains unverified against the DNA. TRBV12-1 is annotated as a pseudogene. The CDR3 is 16 residues long. The CDR3, as DNA: TGTGCCAGCAGCTACGTTATAGCGGGAGAGACAGATACGCAGTATTTT. Amino acids: CASSYVIAGETDTQYF.

The genes are TRBV28 and TRBJ2-1, with TRBD2 identical over 9 bases. The CDR3 totals 15 residues. J lost 10 bases, V lost 6 bases, and 13 bases had no gene match. Germline CDR1 is MDHEN and CDR2 is SYDVKM. The chain's CDR3 is CASSLGTSRPREQFF. The CDR3 DNA sequence: TGTGCCAGCAGCCTAGGGACTAGCCGGCCGCGGGAGCAGTTCTTC.

The V call is TRBV28, the J call TRBJ1-2, with a weak D call TRBD1 (6 bases). V was clipped by 8 bases and J by 1 base, with 17 bases between them. From germline, CDR1 is MDHEN and CDR2 SYDVKM. The CDR3 has 15 amino acids. CDR3 bases: TGTGCCAGCTTGGGGGCGGGGGCCCTTAACTATGGCTACACCTTC. Translated: CASLGAGALNYGYTF.

The V and J genes are TRBV12-5 and TRBJ1-2, with 7 bases fitting TRBD1. V trimming: 1 base; J trimming: 4 bases; junction bases outside the gene matches: 3. The CDR3 totals 14 residues. CDR1 and CDR2 from the germline V gene are LGHNT and FRNRAP. CDR3 sequence reads: CASGLGRGSYGYTF. The CDR3 DNA sequence: TGTGCTAGTGGTTTGGGCAGGGGGTCCTATGGCTACACCTTC.

The chain carries TRBV5-5 and TRBJ2-6; 10 bases align to TRBD1. The CDR3 sequence is 18 residues long. Trimming took 4 bases from V and 1 from J; bases not matched to a gene: 8. Looked up from germline, CDR1 is SGHKS and CDR2 is YYEKEE (reference sequence). CDR3 protein: CASSRRDRGESGANVLTF. The CDR3 DNA reads TGTGCCAGCAGCCGTCGGGACAGGGGTGAGTCTGGGGCCAACGTCCTGACTTTC.

This sequence joins TRBV5-1 and TRBJ2-5, with D maybe TRBD2 (6 bases). The CDR3 has 13 amino acids. Germline-derived CDR1 and CDR2 are SGHRS and YFSETQ. Trimming shortened V by 5 bases and J by 4 bases, and 12 bases separated the two germline ends. The CDR3 region is CASRREVGETQYF. CDR3 bases: TGCGCCAGCAGAAGGGAGGTTGGAGAGACCCAGTACTTC.

This clone has only one observation. The rearrangement joins TRBV7-9 to TRBJ1-4; weak D call: TRBD1 (6 bases). The germline CDR1 and CDR2 sequences are SEHNR and FQNEAQ (reference sequence). Trimming shortened V by 3 bases and J by 3 bases, and 11 bases separated the two germline ends. The CDR3 has 15 amino acids. The CDR3 DNA follows: TGTGCCAGCAGCTTGATCGGACAGCCTAATGAAAAACTGTTTTTT. Translation gives CASSLIGQPNEKLFF.

This rearrangement joins TRBV5-1 to TRBJ1-4; D might be TRBD1 (6 bases). This CDR3 spans 15 amino acids. Germline V CDR1 and CDR2: SGHRS, YFSETQ. The ends were cut back, 4 bases at V and 5 bases at J, with 15 bases in the middle. DNA of the CDR3: TGCGCCAGCAGCAATAGGGGGAAGGGGAATGAAAAACTGTTTTTT. The encoded protein is CASSNRGKGNEKLFF.

This chain joins TRBV18 and TRBJ1-2; 8 bases agree with TRBD1. The CDR3 has 15 residues. Per germline, CDR1 KGHSH and CDR2 LQKENI. With 2 bases clipped from V and 2 bases from J, the junction kept 4 bases outside the gene matches. The CDR3 sequence is CASSPDRTGNYGYTF. CDR3 coding DNA: TGTGCCAGCTCACCAGATCGGACAGGGAACTATGGCTACACCTTC.

Regarding this clone: This CDR3 is also generated by other DNA sequences in the sample. The chain links TRBV9 to TRBJ2-3, with D unclear. Germline CDR1 and CDR2: SGDLS and YYNGEE. V was trimmed by 0 bases and J by 2 bases, leaving 7 bases between them. This CDR3 comprises 14 residues. DNA for the CDR3: TGTGCCAGCAGCGTAGAGGGCCTCACAGATACGCAGTATTTT. Its translation is CASSVEGLTDTQYF.

Note on this clone: Within the sample, other DNA sequences also encode this same CDR3. The chain recombines TRBV5-1 with TRBJ2-5; 15 bases agree with TRBD2. Germline CDR1 is SGHRS and CDR2 is YFSETQ. The CDR3 consists of 17 residues. The V gene end was trimmed by 4 bases and the J gene end by 5 bases; junction bases not matched to a gene: 9. DNA for the CDR3: TGCGCCAGCAGCACCGGACTAGCGGGAGGGCCCGGGGAGACCCAGTACTTC. This encodes CASSTGLAGGPGETQYF. The whole variable domain, filled in from reference TRBV5-1 and TRBJ2-5, reads KAGVTQTPRYLIKTRGQQVTLSCSPISGHRSVSWYQQTPGQGLQFLFEYFSETQRNKGNFPGRFSGRQFSNSRSEMNVSTLELGDSALYLCASSTGLAGGPGETQYFGPGTRLLVL.

The chain carries TRBV5-4 and TRBJ1-3; 10 positions agree with TRBD1. Per the germline V gene, CDR1 is SGHNT and CDR2 is YYREEE (reference sequence). V shed 1 base, J shed 0 bases, and the junction held 10 bases outside the gene matches. The CDR3 sequence is 19 residues long. The CDR3 DNA is TGTGCCAGCAGCTTGTGGGGTCGACAGGGGGCGAACTCTGGAAACACCATATATTTT. Residues: CASSLWGRQGANSGNTIYF. The full variable domain, rest sourced from reference TRBV5-4 and TRBJ1-3, is ETGVTQSPTHLIKTRGQQVTLRCSSQSGHNTVSWYQQALGQGPQFIFQYYREEENGRGNFPPRFSGLQFPNYSSELNVNALELDDSALYLCASSLWGRQGANSGNTIYFGEGSWLTVV.

The chain couples TRBV5-4 to TRBJ2-5, with D possibly being TRBD2 (6 bases). There are 13 residues in the CDR3. Germline-derived CDR1 and CDR2 are SGHNT and YYREEE (reference sequence). The V end was cut by 2 bases, the J end by 5 bases, with 10 bases between. The CDR3 loop is CASSFSGVETQYF. The CDR3 nucleotides are TGTGCCAGCAGCTTTTCGGGGGTCGAGACCCAGTACTTC.

With regard to this clone: This same CDR3 is encoded by further DNA sequences in the sample. The chain carries TRBV5-5 and TRBJ1-2; no clear D. Germline V CDR1 and CDR2: SGHKS, YYEKEE (reference sequence). The CDR3 is 14 amino acids. V was pared by 0 bases and J by 0 bases, with 6 bases between. The CDR3 loop is CASSLDRTNYGYTF. CDR3 bases: TGTGCCAGCAGCTTGGACAGAACTAACTATGGCTACACCTTC.

The chain couples TRBV5-4 to TRBJ1-4, with 11 bases fitting TRBD1. There are 17 residues in the CDR3. Trimming cost V 4 bases and J 3 bases; bases outside gene matches: 8. Germline assignment: CDR1 SGHNT and CDR2 YYREEE (reference sequence). As DNA, the CDR3 is TGTGCCAGCAGCCTTGGACAGGGGGCGCGGTCTAATGAAAAACTGTTTTTT. This gives the protein CASSLGQGARSNEKLFF.